Listed here are 30 T cell receptor beta chains from one sample, sequenced in a study of cytomegalovirus exposure and HLA in healthy donors. This PCR relied on a set of 60 Vbeta primers and 13 Jbeta primers. Using immunoSEQ multiplex PCR, the repertoire was profiled, and TCRdb retains in-frame clones only, with some absent. Of tens of thousands of clones in the sample, 78% were seen once. Sequencing used PBMCs. The receptor source for this set is a woman between 40 and 50 years old in good health and CMV-seropositive.

V gene TRBV18 combines with J gene TRBJ1-1, with D maybe TRBD1 (6 bases). This CDR3 has 15 residues. In germline, CDR1 is KGHSH, CDR2 LQKENI. Trimming removed 0 bases at V and 3 bases at J, with 11 bases between. CDR3 in amino acids: CASSPPGTTHTEAFF. The CDR3 nucleotides are TGTGCCAGCTCACCACCCGGGACAACCCACACTGAAGCTTTCTTT.

J is TRBJ1-1 and V is TRBV30; a weak D match, TRBD1 (6 bases). The CDR3 has 14 residues. Germline V gene lookup returns CDR1 GTSNPN and CDR2 SVGIG (reference sequence). Trimming shortened V by 0 bases and J by 7 bases, and 15 bases separated the two germline ends. The CDR3 DNA is TGTGCCTGGAGTGTAAGCCTGGGGACAAATGAAGCTTTCTTT. This encodes CAWSVSLGTNEAFF. Together with reference TRBV30 and TRBJ1-1, the CDR3 gives the full variable domain: SQTIHQWPATLVQPVGSPLSLECTVEGTSNPNLYWYRQAAGRGLQLLFYSVGIGQISSEVPQNLSASRPQDRQFILSSKKLLLSDSGFYLCAWSVSLGTNEAFFGQGTRLTVV.

This clone was seen a few times. The genes are TRBV7-2 and TRBJ1-1, with D perhaps matching TRBD1 (5 bases). Trimming took off 5 bases at V and 1 base at J, with 17 bases between the two ends. The length of the CDR3 is 16 residues. Germline assignment: CDR1 SGHTA and CDR2 FQGNSA. Written as DNA, the CDR3 is TGTGCCAGCAGCCCCGGGGGGGACCGCCGGAACACTGAAGCTTTCTTT. It specifies CASSPGGDRRNTEAFF.

The chain joins TRBV5-6 to TRBJ2-3; weak D call: TRBD1 (6 bases). The V gene's germline CDR1 is SGHDT and CDR2 YYEEEE. CDR3 length equals 16 residues. The V end lost 3 bases, the J end lost 0 bases, and 14 bases lay between the germline ends. CDR3 sequence reads: CASSYGTSTSTDTQYF. The CDR3 DNA is TGTGCCAGCAGCTACGGGACAAGCACTAGCACAGATACGCAGTATTTT.

In its sample, this clone was seen a few times. The CDR3 region is CASSLQGNYGYTF. In nucleotides, the CDR3 is TGCGCCAGCAGCTTACAGGGGAACTATGGCTACACCTTC. The gene calls are TRBV5-1 and TRBJ1-2; 7 bases fit TRBD1. V shed 2 bases and J 2 bases; nucleotides not matched to a gene: 0. Germline CDR1 SGHRS, CDR2 YFSETQ. The CDR3 length is 13 residues.

The chain links TRBV15 to TRBJ2-5; 12 bases line up with TRBD1. Germline CDR1 is LNHNV and CDR2 is YYDKDF (reference sequence). After removal of 3 bases from V and 3 bases from J, the junction contained 11 bases not matched to a gene. CDR3 length: 18 residues. In DNA form, the CDR3 reads TGTGCCACCAGCAGCCGCGCCCCCGGGACAGGGGGCGAAGAGACCCAGTACTTC. This codes for CATSSRAPGTGGEETQYF.

CDR3 in amino acids: CASSLRQSYEQYF. CDR3 nucleotides: TGTGCCAGCAGCTTAAGACAGTCCTACGAGCAGTACTTC. This rearrangement joins TRBV7-7 to TRBJ2-7; D may be TRBD1 (5 bases). This CDR3 comprises 13 residues. Germline V lookup: CDR1 SSHAT, CDR2 FNYEAQ (reference sequence). V was trimmed by 2 bases and J by 1 base, leaving 6 bases between them. The variable domain in full, completed from reference TRBV7-7 and TRBJ2-7, reads GAGVSQSPRYKVTKRGQDVTLRCDPISSHATLYWYQQALGQGPEFLTYFNYEAQPDKSGLPSDRFSAERPEGSISTLTIQRTEQRDSAMYRCASSLRQSYEQYFGPGTRLTVT.

V is TRBV9 and J is TRBJ1-2; 7 nucleotides line up with TRBD1. The V segment lost 4 bases and the J segment 1 base; nucleotides outside the gene matches: 10. This CDR3 region has 16 residues. The germline CDR1 and CDR2 sequences are SGDLS and YYNGEE. CDR3 amino acids: CASSPGGQQSNYGYTF. The DNA of the CDR3 is TGTGCCAGCAGCCCAGGGGGACAGCAAAGTAACTATGGCTACACCTTC.

The chain employs TRBV5-6 and TRBJ2-7; D call uncertain. Trimming cost V 1 base and J 0 bases, with 8 bases left between them. The CDR3 is made up of 14 amino acids. CDR1 and CDR2 from the germline V gene are SGHDT and YYEEEE. The CDR3 region is CASSLLSSSYEQYF. The CDR3 DNA sequence: TGTGCCAGCAGCTTGCTCTCCAGCTCCTACGAGCAGTACTTC. Filled out from reference TRBV5-6 and TRBJ2-7, the complete variable domain reads DAGVTQSPTHLIKTRGQQVTLRCSPKSGHDTVSWYQQALGQGPQFIFQYYEEEERQRGNFPDRFSGHQFPNYSSELNVNALLLGDSALYLCASSLLSSSYEQYFGPGTRLTVT.

The chain uses TRBV19 and TRBJ1-1, with unresolved D. CDR1 is LNHDA, CDR2 SQIVND, per germline (reference sequence). V was cut by 1 base and J by 6 bases, with 9 bases left in between. The CDR3 contains 13 residues. CDR3 region: CASSIGLWSEAFF. The DNA of the CDR3 is TGTGCCAGTAGTATAGGGCTTTGGTCTGAAGCTTTCTTT. The variable domain in full, completed from reference TRBV19 and TRBJ1-1, reads DGGITQSPKYLFRKEGQNVTLSCEQNLNHDAMYWYRQDPGQGLRLIYYSQIVNDFQKGDIAEGYSVSREKKESFPLTVTSAQKNPTAFYLCASSIGLWSEAFFGQGTRLTVV.

The rearrangement links TRBV7-2 to TRBJ1-2; D call uncertain. CDR1 and CDR2 from the germline V gene are SGHTA and FQGNSA. The CDR3 is 14 amino acids. V shed 5 bases and J shed 6 bases, with 16 bases lying between them. The CDR3 sequence is CASSKPGVDDGYTF. For the CDR3, the DNA is TGTGCCAGCAGCAAGCCGGGAGTTGACGATGGCTACACCTTC.

The genes are TRBV7-2 and TRBJ1-3; maybe TRBD1 (5 bases). This CDR3 contains 15 residues. Trimming cost V 1 base and J 0 bases, with 7 bases left between them. Germline CDR1 is SGHTA and CDR2 is FQGNSA. The CDR3 region has the DNA TGTGCCAGCAGCTTAGACACAGGCTCTGGAAACACCATATATTTT. Protein: CASSLDTGSGNTIYF.

The chain employs TRBV28 and TRBJ2-7, with D perhaps matching TRBD2 (6 bases). V dropped 5 bases and J dropped 3 bases, with 17 bases sitting between them. Germline CDR1 reads MDHEN; CDR2 reads SYDVKM. The CDR3 length is 15 residues. The CDR3 is CASSARGLLGYEQYF. Here the CDR3 DNA reads TGTGCCAGCAGTGCGCGGGGTCTCCTTGGCTACGAGCAGTACTTC.

A few counts support this clone. The rearrangement links TRBV5-1 to TRBJ2-3; 15 nucleotides line up with TRBD2. CDR1 and CDR2 from the germline V gene are SGHRS and YFSETQ. With 0 bases clipped from V and 3 bases from J, the junction kept 5 bases outside the gene matches. This CDR3 comprises 18 residues. The CDR3 DNA reads as TGCGCCAGCAGCTTGGAGCGGGGGACTAGCGGGGGGACAGATACGCAGTATTTT. This translates into CASSLERGTSGGTDTQYF. Looking up the rest from reference TRBV5-1 and TRBJ2-3 gives the full variable domain: KAGVTQTPRYLIKTRGQQVTLSCSPISGHRSVSWYQQTPGQGLQFLFEYFSETQRNKGNFPGRFSGRQFSNSRSEMNVSTLELGDSALYLCASSLERGTSGGTDTQYFGPGTRLTVL.

CDR3 coding DNA: TGTGCCACCAGCAGACCCGGACAGGTTAGACATGAAGCTTTCTTT. Translating it yields CATSRPGQVRHEAFF. The chain recombines TRBV15 with TRBJ1-1, with 7 bases fitting TRBD1. After removal of 2 bases from V and 7 bases from J, the junction contained 10 bases not matched to a gene. The germline CDR1 and CDR2 sequences are LNHNV and YYDKDF (reference sequence). The CDR3 loop spans 15 amino acids. Full variable domain (outside the CDR3, taken from reference TRBV15 and TRBJ1-1): DAMVIQNPRYQVTQFGKPVTLSCSQTLNHNVMYWYQQKSSQAPKLLFHYYDKDFNNEADTPDNFQSRRPNTSFCFLDIRSPGLGDTAMYLCATSRPGQVRHEAFFGQGTRLTVV.

The chain has TRBV5-6 and TRBJ2-7, with D tentatively TRBD1 (6 bases). This CDR3 has 15 amino acids. The V and J ends lost 4 bases and 3 bases respectively, with 17 bases between them. Germline V lookup: CDR1 SGHDT, CDR2 YYEEEE. The CDR3 DNA reads TGTGCCAGCAGCAAACCGACAGGAGTTGACTACGAGCAGTACTTC. This codes for CASSKPTGVDYEQYF. Variable domain in full (rest from reference TRBV5-6 and TRBJ2-7): DAGVTQSPTHLIKTRGQQVTLRCSPKSGHDTVSWYQQALGQGPQFIFQYYEEEERQRGNFPDRFSGHQFPNYSSELNVNALLLGDSALYLCASSKPTGVDYEQYFGPGTRLTVT.

V and J are TRBV10-3 and TRBJ2-1; the match to TRBD1 covers 7 bases. From germline, CDR1 is ENHRY and CDR2 SYGVKD. There are 14 residues in the CDR3. The junction had 7 bases not matched to a gene; V was cut back by 11 bases and J by 0 bases. The CDR3 loop is CAPPDRASYNEQFF. The CDR3 coding sequence is TGTGCCCCCCCCGACAGGGCCTCCTACAATGAGCAGTTCTTC.

The rearrangement joins TRBV4-1 to TRBJ1-1, with D uncertain. The CDR3 has 11 amino acids. V was shortened by 0 bases and J by 6 bases, with 2 bases between the two germline ends. CDR1 and CDR2 (germline): MGHRA, YSYEKL. CDR3 coding DNA: TGCGCCAGCAGCCAAGACGCTGAAGCTTTCTTT. Translating gives CASSQDAEAFF.

In its sample, this clone was seen a few times. This chain uses TRBV30 with TRBJ2-5; 7 bases line up with TRBD1. In germline, CDR1 is GTSNPN, CDR2 SVGIG (reference sequence). J was trimmed by 3 bases and V by 2 bases; bases with no gene match: 3. This CDR3 has 13 amino acids. CDR3 in DNA: TGTGCCTGGAGTCTCCAGGGGGAAGAGACCCAGTACTTC. Protein product: CAWSLQGEETQYF.

The CDR3 protein is CAWKREFSLYF. In DNA form, the CDR3 reads TGTGCCTGGAAGAGGGAATTTTCGCTATATTTT. The chain uses TRBV30 and TRBJ1-3, with no clear D. CDR1 is GTSNPN, CDR2 SVGIG, per germline (reference sequence). This CDR3 is 11 amino acids long. The V and J ends lost 4 bases and 14 bases respectively, with 15 bases between them.

J is TRBJ2-1 and V is TRBV4-1; maybe TRBD2 (5 bases). The CDR3 is 15 residues long. V dropped 0 bases and J dropped 7 bases, with 13 bases sitting between them. Germline V lookup: CDR1 MGHRA, CDR2 YSYEKL. CDR3 sequence reads: CASSQDRGQGNEQFF. CDR3 DNA sequence: TGCGCCAGCAGCCAAGATAGAGGGCAAGGGAATGAGCAGTTCTTC.

This clone has only a few counts. For the CDR3, the DNA is TGTGCCAGCAGCCTAGTAGCGGGGGATGAGCAGTTCTTC. Residues: CASSLVAGDEQFF. J is TRBJ2-1 and V is TRBV4-2, with 9 bases identical to TRBD2. CDR1 is LGHNA and CDR2 is YNFKEQ in the germline V gene. This CDR3 is built from 13 residues. Trimming removed 4 bases from V and 8 bases from J; junction bases left unmatched: 3.

This chain links TRBV15 with TRBJ1-1; 9 bases fit TRBD1. CDR3 length: 15 residues. V shed 5 bases, J shed 1 base, and the junction held 5 bases outside the gene matches. Germline lookup yields CDR1 LNHNV and CDR2 YYDKDF (reference sequence). The CDR3 loop reads CATSGGQGSNTEAFF. In DNA form, the CDR3 reads TGTGCCACCAGCGGAGGACAGGGGTCGAACACTGAAGCTTTCTTT.

V is TRBV4-1 and J is TRBJ2-3, with 8 bases aligning to TRBD2. Germline loops: CDR1 MGHRA, CDR2 YSYEKL. This CDR3 is 15 amino acids long. Losses at the gene ends were 1 base for V and 4 bases for J; bases not matched to a gene: 4. DNA for the CDR3: TGCGCCAGCAGCCAAGCGGGGGGGCGCGCAGATACGCAGTATTTT. This codes for CASSQAGGRADTQYF.

The V gene is TRBV27, the J gene TRBJ1-2; 7 bases align to TRBD1. This CDR3 comprises 13 residues. Germline V gene data show CDR1 as MNHEY and CDR2 as SMNVEV (reference sequence). Trimming removed 8 bases from V and 4 bases from J; junction bases left unmatched: 7. Here the CDR3 DNA reads TGTGCCAGCTGGAGCCCAGGGGGCTATGGCTACACCTTC. This encodes CASWSPGGYGYTF.

The chain carries TRBV5-6 and TRBJ2-5, with TRBD1 matching 9 bases. Per the germline V gene, CDR1 is SGHDT and CDR2 is YYEEEE. Germline trimming cut 2 bases from V and 4 bases from J; bases unmatched to any gene: 12. CDR3 length equals 17 residues. This chain's CDR3 is CASSFTAGTGSVETQYF. DNA of the CDR3: TGTGCCAGCAGCTTCACAGCCGGGACAGGGTCAGTAGAGACCCAGTACTTC.

The chain links TRBV6-1 to TRBJ2-7; 13 bases map to TRBD2. Germline V gene sequence: CDR1 MNHNS, CDR2 SASEGT. The length of the CDR3 is 15 residues. J was trimmed by 0 bases and V by 7 bases; bases with no gene match: 3. CDR3 sequence: CASTRLAGGSYEQYF. CDR3 nucleotide sequence: TGTGCCAGCACGAGACTAGCGGGGGGCTCCTACGAGCAGTACTTC.

J is TRBJ1-4 and V is TRBV29-1; maybe TRBD1 (5 bases). This CDR3 region has 13 residues. V lost 1 base and J lost 3, with 6 bases in between. CDR1 SQVTM and CDR2 ANQGSEA come from the germline V gene. The CDR3 spells CSVEGQPNEKLFF. CDR3 nucleotides: TGCAGCGTTGAAGGACAGCCTAATGAAAAACTGTTTTTT. Full variable domain (rest looked up from reference TRBV29-1 and TRBJ1-4): SAVISQKPSRDICQRGTSLTIQCQVDSQVTMMFWYRQQPGQSLTLIATANQGSEATYESGFVIDKFPISRPNLTFSTLTVSNMSPEDSSIYLCSVEGQPNEKLFFGSGTQLSVL.

The rearrangement joins TRBV6-5 to TRBJ2-1, with TRBD1 identical over 9 bases. Germline trimming cut 6 bases from V and 6 bases from J; bases unmatched to any gene: 3. The CDR3 length is 13 residues. Germline lookup yields CDR1 MNHEY and CDR2 SVGAGI. CDR3 amino acids: CASRQGAVNEQFF. The CDR3 region has the DNA TGTGCCAGCAGACAGGGGGCAGTCAATGAGCAGTTCTTC.

V gene TRBV27 combines with J gene TRBJ2-7; 9 bases match TRBD1. In germline, CDR1 is MNHEY, CDR2 SMNVEV (reference sequence). The CDR3 length is 15 residues. V dropped 7 bases and J dropped 6; count of bases not matched to a gene: 13. CDR3 sequence (DNA): TGTGCCAGCACCCTAATGGGGACAGGGAATACCGAGCAGTACTTC. Its protein is CASTLMGTGNTEQYF.